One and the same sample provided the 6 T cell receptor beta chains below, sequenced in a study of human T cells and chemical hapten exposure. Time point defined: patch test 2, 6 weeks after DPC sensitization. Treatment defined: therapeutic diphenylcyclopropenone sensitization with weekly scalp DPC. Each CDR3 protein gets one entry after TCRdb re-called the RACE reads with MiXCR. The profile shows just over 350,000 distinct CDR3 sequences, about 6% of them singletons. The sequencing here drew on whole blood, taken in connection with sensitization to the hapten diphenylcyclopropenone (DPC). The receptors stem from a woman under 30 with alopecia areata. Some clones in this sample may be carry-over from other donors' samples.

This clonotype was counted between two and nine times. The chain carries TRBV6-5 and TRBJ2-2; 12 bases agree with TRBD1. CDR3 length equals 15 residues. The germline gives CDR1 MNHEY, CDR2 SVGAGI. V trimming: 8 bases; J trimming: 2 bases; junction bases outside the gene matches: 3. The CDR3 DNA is TGTGCCAGCTGGGACAGGGGGCGCAACACCGGGGAGCTGTTTTTT. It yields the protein CASWDRGRNTGELFF.

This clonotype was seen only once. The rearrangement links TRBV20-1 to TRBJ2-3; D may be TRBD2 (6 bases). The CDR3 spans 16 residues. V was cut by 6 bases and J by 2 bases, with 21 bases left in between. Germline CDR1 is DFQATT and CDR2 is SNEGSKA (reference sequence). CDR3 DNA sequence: TGCAGTGCCTCTTTAGATCACGGGGGAGTCACAGATACGCAGTATTTT. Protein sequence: CSASLDHGGVTDTQYF.

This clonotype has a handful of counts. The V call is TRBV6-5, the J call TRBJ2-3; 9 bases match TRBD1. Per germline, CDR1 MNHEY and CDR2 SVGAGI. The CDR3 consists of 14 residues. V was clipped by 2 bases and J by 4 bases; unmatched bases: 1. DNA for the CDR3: TGTGCCAGCAGTTACCGGACAGGGGCAGATACGCAGTATTTT. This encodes CASSYRTGADTQYF.

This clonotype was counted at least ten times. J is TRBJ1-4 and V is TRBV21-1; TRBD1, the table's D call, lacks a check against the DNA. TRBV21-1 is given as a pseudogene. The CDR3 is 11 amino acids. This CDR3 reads CATRGNEKLFF. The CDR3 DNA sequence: TGTGCCACCCGGGGAAATGAAAAACTGTTTTTT.

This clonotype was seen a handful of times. CDR3 DNA: TGTGCCAGCTACCGGCCCCTGGGCACTGAAGCTTTCTTT. Its protein product is CASYRPLGTEAFF. J is TRBJ1-1 and V is TRBV6-5; D gene ambiguous. This CDR3 spans 13 amino acids. Trimming stripped 8 bases from V and 4 bases from J, with 14 bases between. The germline V gene has CDR1 MNHEY and CDR2 SVGAGI.

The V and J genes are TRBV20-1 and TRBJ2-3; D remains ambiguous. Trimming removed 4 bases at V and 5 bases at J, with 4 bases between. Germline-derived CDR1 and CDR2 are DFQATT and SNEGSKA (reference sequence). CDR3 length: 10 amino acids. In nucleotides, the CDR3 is TGCAGTGCTACGAAAGATACGCAGTATTTT. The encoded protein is CSATKDTQYF.